This is a list of T cell receptor beta chains from one sample in a study of T cell responses to AZD1222 COVID-19 vaccine. Some clones are missing from TCRdb's copy, which holds only in-frame ones; the method was immunoSEQ multiplex PCR. Found here are 80,000 to 95,000 clones, 75% to 95% of them singletons; the top ten hold roughly 5%. The sample was peripheral blood, taken 28 days after the second AZD1222 dose. These receptor sequences come from an adult who received the AZD1222 COVID-19 vaccine. Both conserved end residues are part of each CDR3. The D gene is left open where the match is weak. Clone size is stated in some rows and not others, as once, few, many or a class when expanded.

j_gene: TRBJ2-1; abundance: .; v_gene: TRBV2; d_gene: .; CDR3nt: TGTGCCAGCATCCCGGGTCTAACGTCTAGAGGGTTCTTC; CDR3aa: CASIPGLTSRGFF
j_gene: TRBJ1-3; abundance: .; v_gene: TRBV10-3; d_gene: .; CDR3nt: TGTGCCATCAGTGAAGGACGGATATCCTCTGGAAACACCATATATTTT; CDR3aa: CAISEGRISSGNTIYF
j_gene: TRBJ2-1; abundance: .; v_gene: TRBV3-1/TRBV3-2; d_gene: .; CDR3nt: TGTGCCAGCAGCCAAGGGTTCGGACTGTACAATGAGCAGTTCTTC; CDR3aa: CASSQGFGLYNEQFF
j_gene: TRBJ2-1; abundance: few; v_gene: TRBV7-2; d_gene: TRBD2; CDR3nt: TGTGCCAGCAGCTTAGGTGGGACTAGCGGGGAATTCTTC; CDR3aa: CASSLGGTSGEFF
j_gene: TRBJ2-7; abundance: .; v_gene: TRBV2; d_gene: TRBD1; CDR3nt: TGTGCCAGCAGGACGGTGACAGGGGGCGTCTACGAGCAGTACTTC; CDR3aa: CASRTVTGGVYEQYF
j_gene: TRBJ2-2; abundance: .; v_gene: TRBV7-2; d_gene: .; CDR3nt: TGTGCCAGCAGCCCACTACCGATCACCGGGGAGCTGTTTTTT; CDR3aa: CASSPLPITGELFF
j_gene: TRBJ1-1; abundance: .; v_gene: TRBV30; d_gene: .; CDR3nt: TGTGCCTGGCTGGAGAGCACTGAAGCTTTCTTT; CDR3aa: CAWLESTEAFF
j_gene: TRBJ1-1; abundance: .; v_gene: TRBV28; d_gene: .; CDR3nt: TGTGCCAGCAGTCTATTGGAGACTGAAGCTTTCTTT; CDR3aa: CASSLLETEAFF
j_gene: TRBJ1-5; abundance: .; v_gene: TRBV14; d_gene: .; CDR3nt: TGTGCCAGCAGCCAAGATACGCGGGAGCCCCAGCATTTT; CDR3aa: CASSQDTREPQHF
j_gene: TRBJ2-5; abundance: .; v_gene: TRBV2; d_gene: TRBD2; CDR3nt: TGTGCCAGCAGTGGCGGGGGTCAGACCCAGTACTTC; CDR3aa: CASSGGGQTQYF